This section outlines one TCR beta chain sequence together with its context. The sample has other DNA sequences that encode this CDR3 too. The authors' processing: Amplified reference gene primers provided the basis for estimating nucleated cell counts. Assay used: immunoSEQ multiplex PCR; TCRdb lists only in-frame clones, some missing. For V, J and clone size, that table is used; D and trimming come from the DNA. The table lists 200,000 to 300,000 clones, around 90% of them singletons, with over 1.1% in the top ten. The V gene lost 1 base and the J gene lost 4 bases, with 7 bases spanning the gap. CDR3 size: 13 residues. Germline V lookup: CDR1 SEHNR, CDR2 FQNEAQ (reference sequence). This entry is derived from a study of blood T cell repertoires in COVID-19. Study information: Sites in the United States, Italy and Spain provided acute and convalescent COVID-19 samples.

Material for sequencing was peripheral blood. The clonotype was recovered from a man older than 75 with acute or convalescent COVID-19. This chain uses TRBV7-9 with TRBJ1-2; D gene uncertain. As DNA, the CDR3 is TGTGCCAGCAGCTTAGGGCAGTTCTATGGCTACACCTTC. This translates into CASSLGQFYGYTF.